This T cell receptor beta chain was captured by sequencing in a study of T-cell reconstitution after alpha-beta-depleted transplantation in children. Regarding the study as a whole: The study traced high day-60 TCRbeta diversity in some patients to surviving recipient T cells and thymic progenitors. T-cell counts and diversity were attributed mostly to newly produced T cells one year after transplant. Several hundred expanded graft clones reportedly supplied alpha-beta T cells about two months after transplant.

A library of TCRbeta sequences, prepared with unique molecular identifiers, was generated. TCRdb re-derived calls from the PCR reads in MiXCR, one entry per CDR3 protein. The table shows 350,000 to 500,000 distinct CDR3 sequences, with 43% occurring only once. The CDR3 loop spans 15 amino acids. The V end was cut by 1 base, the J end by 2 bases, with 13 bases between. The germline V gene encodes CDR1 SGHDT and CDR2 YYEEEE. A remark on this clonotype: Its target is unknown.

The rearrangement links TRBV5-6 to TRBJ2-7, with a possible D match to TRBD1 (5 bases). Here the sequenced sample was PBMCs, taken before TCRalphabeta/CD19-depleted stem cell transplant. This TCR came from a girl aged 2 to 9 with aplastic anemia, due to receive a stem cell transplant. The DNA of the CDR3 is TGTGCCAGCAGCTTGATGCAGGGTAGGACCTACGAGCAGTACTTC. This translates into CASSLMQGRTYEQYF.